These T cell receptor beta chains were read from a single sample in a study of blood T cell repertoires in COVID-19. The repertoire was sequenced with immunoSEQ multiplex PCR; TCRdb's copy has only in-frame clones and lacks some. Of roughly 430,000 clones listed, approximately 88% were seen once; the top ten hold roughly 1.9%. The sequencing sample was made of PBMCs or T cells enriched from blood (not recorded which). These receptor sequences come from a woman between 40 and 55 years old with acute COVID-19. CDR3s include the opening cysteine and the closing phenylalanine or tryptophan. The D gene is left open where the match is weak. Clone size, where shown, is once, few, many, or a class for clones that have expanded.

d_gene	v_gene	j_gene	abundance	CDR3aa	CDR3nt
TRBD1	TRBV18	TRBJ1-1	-	CASSQGQGRTEAFF	TGTGCCAGCTCACAGGGACAGGGGAGAACTGAAGCTTTCTTT
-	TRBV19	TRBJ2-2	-	CASSIVRQGSAGELFF	TGTGCCAGTAGTATAGTCCGGCAGGGGTCAGCCGGGGAGCTGTTTTTT
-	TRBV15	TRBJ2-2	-	CATSRDPPGANTGELFF	TGTGCCACCAGCAGAGATCCACCGGGGGCGAACACCGGGGAGCTGTTTTTT
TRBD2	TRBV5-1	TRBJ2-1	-	CASSLVGGLVPHEQFF	TGCGCCAGCAGCTTGGTGGGCGGACTAGTCCCCCATGAGCAGTTCTTC
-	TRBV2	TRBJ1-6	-	CASSTSGTYNSPLHF	TGTGCCAGCAGTACATCCGGGACCTATAATTCACCCCTCCACTTT
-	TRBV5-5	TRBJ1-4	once	CASSLAVATNEKLFF	TGTGCCAGCAGCTTGGCAGTTGCAACTAATGAAAAACTGTTTTTT
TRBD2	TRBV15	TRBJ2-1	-	CATSTLTSGPGDEQFF	TGTGCCACCAGCACCCTGACTAGCGGCCCGGGGGATGAGCAGTTCTTC
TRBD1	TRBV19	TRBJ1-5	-	CASSIDRVVGPNQPQHF	TGTGCCAGTAGTATTGACAGGGTTGTGGGGCCTAATCAGCCCCAGCATTTT
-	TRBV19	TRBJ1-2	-	CASSITRDRGYTF	TGTGCCAGTAGTATAACCCGGGATCGGGGCTACACCTTC
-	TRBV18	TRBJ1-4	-	CASSTGGGNRASEKLFF	TGTGCCAGCTCAACGGGCGGGGGAAACAGAGCATCTGAAAAACTGTTTTTT
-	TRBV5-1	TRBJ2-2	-	CASSLLQGNHGELFF	TGCGCCAGCAGCTTGTTGCAGGGGAATCACGGGGAGCTGTTTTTT
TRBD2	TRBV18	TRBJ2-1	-	CASSQLAGSTNEQFF	TGTGCCAGCTCCCAGCTAGCGGGGTCAACAAATGAGCAGTTCTTC
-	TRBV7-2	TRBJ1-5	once	CASSLYSTGFQPQHF	TGTGCCAGCAGCTTATATAGTACAGGGTTTCAGCCCCAGCATTTT
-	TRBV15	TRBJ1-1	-	CATSRGWNTEAFF	TGTGCCACCAGCAGGGGCTGGAACACTGAAGCTTTCTTT
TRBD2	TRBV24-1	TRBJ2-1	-	CATSDQNGTSGTPGNEQFF	TGTGCCACCAGTGACCAAAACGGGACTAGCGGGACCCCGGGAAATGAGCAGTTCTTC
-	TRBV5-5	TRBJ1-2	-	CASSLAPGSDYGYTF	TGTGCCAGCAGCCTGGCCCCAGGGTCTGACTATGGCTACACCTTC